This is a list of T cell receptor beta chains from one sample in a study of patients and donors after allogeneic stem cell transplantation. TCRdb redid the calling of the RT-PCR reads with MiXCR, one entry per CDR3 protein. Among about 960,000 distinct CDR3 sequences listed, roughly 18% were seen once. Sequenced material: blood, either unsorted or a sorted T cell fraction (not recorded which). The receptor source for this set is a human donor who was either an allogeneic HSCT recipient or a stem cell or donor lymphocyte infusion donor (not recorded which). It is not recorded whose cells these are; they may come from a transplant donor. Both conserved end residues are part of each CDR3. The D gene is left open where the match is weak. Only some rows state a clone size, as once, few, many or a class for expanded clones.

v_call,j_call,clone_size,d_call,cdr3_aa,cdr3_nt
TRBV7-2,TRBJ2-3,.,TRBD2,CASSVTSGGVSDTQYF,TGTGCCAGCAGCGTGACTAGCGGGGGGGTGTCAGATACGCAGTATTTT
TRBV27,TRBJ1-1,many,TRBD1,CASRDRGLTEAFF,TGTGCCAGCAGGGACAGGGGGCTGACTGAAGCTTTCTTT
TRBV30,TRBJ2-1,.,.,CAWSVRRGQGNEQFF,TGTGCCTGGAGTGTACGACGCGGGCAGGGCAATGAGCAGTTCTTC
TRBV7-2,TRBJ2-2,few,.,CASCSWRRGTGELFF,TGTGCCAGCTGCAGTTGGAGGCGGGGCACCGGGGAGCTGTTTTTT
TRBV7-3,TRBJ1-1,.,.,CASSQGRDYTEAFF,TGTGCCAGCAGCCAGGGGCGAGACTACACTGAAGCTTTCTTT
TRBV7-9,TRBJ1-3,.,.,CASSLGIGPSGNTIYF,TGTGCCAGCAGCTTAGGCATAGGTCCTTCTGGAAACACCATATATTTT
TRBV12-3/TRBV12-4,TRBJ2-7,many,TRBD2,CASSSLAGGEQYF,TGTGCCAGCAGTTCCCTAGCGGGAGGCGAGCAGTACTTC
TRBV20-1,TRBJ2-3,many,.,CSATGSDTDTQYF,TGCAGTGCTACAGGTTCCGACACAGATACGCAGTATTTT
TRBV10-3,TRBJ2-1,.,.,CAISESAGEQFF,TGTGCCATCAGTGAGTCGGCTGGTGAGCAGTTCTTC
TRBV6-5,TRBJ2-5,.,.,CASSYSAGEPETQYF,TGTGCCAGCAGTTACTCAGCCGGGGAACCAGAGACCCAGTACTTC
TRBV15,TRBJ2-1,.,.,CATSRALVDEQFF,TGTGCCACCAGCAGAGCACTAGTCGATGAGCAGTTCTTC
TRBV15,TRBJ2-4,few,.,CATSMHDSVAKNIQYF,TGTGCCACCAGCATGCACGACAGTGTAGCCAAAAACATTCAGTACTTC
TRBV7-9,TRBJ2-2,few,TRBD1,CASLTGTDTGELFF,TGTGCCAGCTTAACCGGGACAGACACCGGGGAGCTGTTTTTT
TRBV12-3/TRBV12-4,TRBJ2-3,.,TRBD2,CASSKLAGPTDTQYF,TGTGCCAGCAGTAAACTAGCGGGGCCCACAGATACGCAGTATTTT
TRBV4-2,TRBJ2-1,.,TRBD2,CASSETSGEQFF,TGTGCCAGCAGCGAGACTAGCGGTGAGCAGTTCTTC
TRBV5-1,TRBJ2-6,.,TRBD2,CASSPQTSGRGSGANVLTF,TGCGCCAGCAGCCCACAGACTAGCGGGAGGGGCTCTGGGGCCAACGTCCTGACTTTC
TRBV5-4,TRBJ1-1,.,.,CASSLGGDPSEAFF,TGTGCCAGCAGCTTGGGGGGGGACCCCTCTGAAGCTTTCTTT
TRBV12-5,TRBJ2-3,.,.,CASGPGRPSAQYF,TGTGCTAGTGGCCCAGGTAGGCCGTCGGCGCAGTATTTT
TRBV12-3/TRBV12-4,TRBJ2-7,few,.,CASSFQGFSYEQYF,TGTGCCAGCAGTTTCCAGGGCTTCTCCTACGAGCAGTACTTC
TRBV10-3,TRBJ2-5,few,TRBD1,CAISEYRGRDRYSQETQYF,TGTGCCATCAGTGAGTACCGGGGCCGGGACAGATATTCCCAAGAGACCCAGTACTTC
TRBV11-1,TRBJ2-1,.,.,CASSSGGQDSYNEQFF,TGTGCCAGCAGCTCCGGCGGCCAAGACTCCTACAATGAGCAGTTCTTC
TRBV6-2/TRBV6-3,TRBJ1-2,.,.,CASSSTMSGIFGYTF,TGTGCCAGCAGCAGTACGATGTCGGGTATTTTTGGCTACACCTTC
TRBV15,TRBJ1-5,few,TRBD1,CATSRDQGEAQPQHF,TGTGCCACCAGCAGAGACCAGGGGGAGGCCCAGCCCCAGCATTTT
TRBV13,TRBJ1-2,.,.,CASSRSKEGLYGYTF,TGTGCCAGCAGCAGAAGCAAAGAGGGCTTATATGGCTACACCTTC
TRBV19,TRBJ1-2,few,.,CASSMDFYGYTF,TGTGCCAGTAGTATGGATTTCTATGGCTACACCTTC
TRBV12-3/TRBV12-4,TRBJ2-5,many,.,CASSWRGTGETQYF,TGTGCCAGCAGTTGGAGAGGGACGGGAGAGACCCAGTACTTC
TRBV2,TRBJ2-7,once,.,CASSAHPGVDEQYF,TGTGCCAGCAGCGCTCACCCAGGGGTCGACGAGCAGTACTTC
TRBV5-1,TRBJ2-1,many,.,CASGAVPDYNEQFF,TGCGCCAGCGGGGCCGTACCGGACTACAATGAGCAGTTCTTC
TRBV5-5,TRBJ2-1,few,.,CASSRDLYNEQFF,TGTGCCAGCAGCCGGGACTTATACAATGAGCAGTTCTTC
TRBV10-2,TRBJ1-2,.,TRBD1,CASAGQGYGYTF,TGCGCCAGCGCTGGACAGGGGTATGGCTACACCTTC
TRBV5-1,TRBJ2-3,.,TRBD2,CASSPDLAGGQDTQYF,TGCGCCAGCAGCCCAGACCTAGCGGGGGGGCAAGATACGCAGTATTTT
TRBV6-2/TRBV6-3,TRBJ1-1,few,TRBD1,CASSPDRPKVYTEAFF,TGTGCCAGCAGCCCGGACAGGCCAAAGGTATACACTGAAGCTTTCTTT
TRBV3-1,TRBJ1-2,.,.,CASSQDLVETHGYTF,TGTGCCAGCAGCCAAGATTTGGTTGAGACACATGGCTACACCTTC
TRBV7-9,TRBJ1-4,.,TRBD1,CASSSGQGREKLFF,TGTGCCAGCAGCTCGGGACAGGGGAGGGAAAAACTGTTTTTT
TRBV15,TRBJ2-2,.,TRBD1,CATNWDSNTGELFF,TGTGCCACCAACTGGGACAGCAACACCGGGGAGCTGTTTTTT
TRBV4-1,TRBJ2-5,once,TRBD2,CASSQEEAGGPRETQYF,TGCGCCAGCAGCCAAGAGGAAGCGGGAGGGCCTAGGGAGACCCAGTACTTC
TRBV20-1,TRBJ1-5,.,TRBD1,CSARDRGQGFQPQHF,TGCAGTGCTAGAGATAGGGGACAGGGTTTCCAGCCCCAGCATTTT
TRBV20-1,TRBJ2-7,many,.,CSASGQRSSEQYF,TGCAGTGCTTCAGGACAGCGTTCCTCCGAGCAGTACTTC
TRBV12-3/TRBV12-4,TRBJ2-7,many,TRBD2,CASSWGGGAYEQYF,TGTGCCAGCAGTTGGGGGGGAGGAGCCTACGAGCAGTACTTC
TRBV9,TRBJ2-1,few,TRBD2,CASSAAGGGYNEQFF,TGTGCCAGCAGCGCGGCGGGAGGGGGTTACAATGAGCAGTTCTTC
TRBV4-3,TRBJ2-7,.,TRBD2,CASSPRTSGDEQYF,TGCGCCAGCAGCCCACGGACTAGCGGGGACGAGCAGTACTTC
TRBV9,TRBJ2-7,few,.,CASSVGGSPPDEQYF,TGTGCCAGCAGCGTAGGGGGGTCCCCGCCTGACGAGCAGTACTTC
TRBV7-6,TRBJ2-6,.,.,CASSPLYTVTGANVLTF,TGTGCCAGCAGCCCGCTCTACACTGTAACTGGGGCCAACGTCCTGACTTTC
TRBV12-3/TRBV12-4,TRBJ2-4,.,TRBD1,CASSLADRGRQYF,TGTGCCAGCAGTTTAGCCGACAGGGGGCGTCAGTACTTC
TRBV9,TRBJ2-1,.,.,CASSQPNYNEQFF,TGTGCCAGCAGCCAGCCAAATTACAATGAGCAGTTCTTC
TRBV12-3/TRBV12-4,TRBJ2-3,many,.,CASSYRSPSTDTQYF,TGTGCCAGCAGTTACAGGTCCCCTAGCACAGATACGCAGTATTTT
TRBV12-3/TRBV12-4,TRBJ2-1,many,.,CASSRPNEQFF,TGTGCCAGCAGCCGTCCAAATGAGCAGTTCTTC
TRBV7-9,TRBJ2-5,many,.,CASSLGLGETQYF,TGTGCCAGCAGCTTAGGACTAGGGGAGACCCAGTACTTC
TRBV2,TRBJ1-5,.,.,CASTPFQGGYQPQHF,TGTGCCAGCACCCCCTTCCAAGGGGGGTATCAGCCCCAGCATTTT
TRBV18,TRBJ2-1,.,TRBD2,CASSSTSGRSNEQFF,TGTGCCAGCTCGTCGACTAGCGGGAGGTCCAATGAGCAGTTCTTC
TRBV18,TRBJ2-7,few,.,CASSPQSQGGYEQYF,TGTGCCAGCTCACCGCAATCTCAGGGGGGCTACGAGCAGTACTTC
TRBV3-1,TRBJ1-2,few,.,CASSQDIYGYTF,TGTGCCAGCAGCCAAGACATCTATGGCTACACCTTC
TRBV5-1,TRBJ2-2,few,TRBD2,CASSLGEGKLFF,TGCGCCAGCAGCTTGGGGGAGGGCAAGCTGTTTTTT